This T cell receptor (beta chain) was sequenced during a study of shared clonotypes between healthy human individuals. J lost 6 bases, V lost 4 bases, and 9 bases had no gene match. The CDR3 has 15 residues. Germline CDR1 reads SGHTA; CDR2 reads FQGTGA. An approximately 210 ng quantity of DNA, roughly 29,000 T cell genomes, went into the sorted-subset replicate PCRs. Some clones are missing from TCRdb's copy, which holds only in-frame ones; the method was immunoSEQ multiplex PCR. The sample includes fewer than 1.6 million clones, less than 99% of them seen just once. V gene TRBV7-3 combines with J gene TRBJ1-5, with 7 bases matching TRBD1. The receptor comes from a man aged 30 to 45 in good health. Specimen: naive CD4+ T cells sorted from blood. As to subset: CD45RA+ positively selected. The CDR3 bases are TGTGCCAGCAGCTCCACCGACAGGGAGGGTCAGCCCCAGCATTTT. The encoded protein is CASSSTDREGQPQHF.